The 29 T cell receptor beta chains given below trace back to one sample, sequenced in a study of blood T cell repertoires in COVID-19. Sequencing was performed with immunoSEQ multiplex PCR; in TCRdb, only in-frame clones are kept and a portion is missing. The sample records around 180,000 clones, around 87% being singletons. Sequences were obtained from peripheral blood. Receptors originate from a man aged 35-49 years with active or convalescent COVID-19.

The table lists this clone with a few counts. The chain carries TRBV6-4 and TRBJ2-2; possible D gene TRBD1, 5 bases. CDR1 MRHNA and CDR2 SNTAGT come from the germline V gene. The CDR3 is 15 residues long. Between the trimmed V and J ends, which lost 5 bases and 1 base, there was a span of 11 bases. The DNA of the CDR3 is TGTGCCAGCAGTCCGCAGCAGGGGAACACCGGGGAGCTGTTTTTT. Its protein is CASSPQQGNTGELFF.

The chain couples TRBV27 to TRBJ1-4; the D is unclear. Germline lookup yields CDR1 MNHEY and CDR2 SMNVEV (reference sequence). V was trimmed by 0 bases and J by 4 bases, leaving 9 bases between them. The CDR3 has 15 amino acids. The CDR3 nucleotides are TGTGCCAGCAGTTTATCGTCCAGTAATAATGAAAAACTGTTTTTT. Its translation: CASSLSSSNNEKLFF.

The chain links TRBV4-3 to TRBJ2-1; D is perhaps TRBD2 (6 bases). Per germline, CDR1 LGHNA and CDR2 YSLEER. The CDR3 sequence is 15 residues long. Trimming took 0 bases from V and 7 from J, leaving 13 bases between them. As DNA, the CDR3 is TGCGCCAGCAGCCAAGACGGGAGACAAATAAATGAGCAGTTCTTC. This encodes CASSQDGRQINEQFF.

V is TRBV7-9 and J is TRBJ1-2; D perhaps matches TRBD1 (5 bases). CDR1 and CDR2 from the germline V gene are SEHNR and FQNEAQ (reference sequence). Trimming removed 1 base from V and 8 bases from J, with 14 bases in between. This CDR3 comprises 14 residues. Here the CDR3 DNA reads TGTGCCAGCAGCTTAGTAGGGGCCGGACGGGGCTACACCTTC. Translating it yields CASSLVGAGRGYTF.

This clone was detected only once. The J gene is TRBJ2-7, the V gene TRBV5-1; the match to TRBD1 covers 7 bases. The CDR3 spans 14 residues. Germline V gene lookup returns CDR1 SGHRS and CDR2 YFSETQ. The V gene end was trimmed by 4 bases and the J gene end by 3 bases; junction bases not matched to a gene: 7. The chain's CDR3 is CASSSTGADYEQYF. CDR3 bases: TGCGCCAGCAGCAGTACAGGGGCCGACTACGAGCAGTACTTC.

The sample holds one count of this clone. This chain uses TRBV25-1 with TRBJ1-3, with TRBD1 identical over 8 bases. This CDR3 spans 13 amino acids. Germline loops: CDR1 MGHDK, CDR2 SYGVNS. The J segment lost 5 bases and the V segment lost 6 bases, leaving 3 bases of the junction unmatched. CDR3 coding DNA: TGTGCCAGCAGCTGGGACAGGAGAAACACCATATATTTT. This sequence encodes CASSWDRRNTIYF. Drawing the rest from reference TRBV25-1 and TRBJ1-3, the complete variable domain is EADIYQTPRYLVIGTGKKITLECSQTMGHDKMYWYQQDPGMELHLIHYSYGVNSTEKGDLSSESTVSRIRTEHFPLTLESARPSHTSQYLCASSWDRRNTIYFGEGSWLTVV.

V and J are TRBV2 and TRBJ1-2; D not resolved. Trimming took off 0 bases at V and 8 bases at J, with 13 bases between the two ends. The CDR3 length is 14 residues. Germline V CDR1 and CDR2: SNHLY, FYNNEI. CDR3 DNA: TGTGCCAGCAGTGAAGCTGCTGGGCCCACGGGCTACACCTTC. This sequence encodes CASSEAAGPTGYTF.

The chain combines TRBV4-3 with TRBJ2-7; TRBD2 agrees at 13 bases. V trimming: 5 bases; J trimming: 3 bases; junction bases outside the gene matches: 4. The length of the CDR3 is 15 residues. CDR1 is LGHNA and CDR2 is YSLEER in the germline V gene. This chain's CDR3 is CASSFGTSGDYEQYF. In DNA, the CDR3 is TGCGCCAGCAGCTTTGGGACTAGCGGGGACTACGAGCAGTACTTC.

The chain has TRBV6-6 and TRBJ1-2; 7 bases are a match to TRBD1. V lost 0 bases, J lost 4 bases, and 5 bases stayed unmatched. CDR3 length: 15 amino acids. Germline CDR1 and CDR2: MNHNY and SVGAGI (reference sequence). The CDR3 loop reads CASSYSQGDIYGYTF. In DNA form, the CDR3 reads TGTGCCAGCAGTTACTCCCAGGGGGACATCTATGGCTACACCTTC.

This clone was counted between two and nine times. The J gene is TRBJ2-6, the V gene TRBV15; D possibly corresponds to TRBD1 (5 bases). Trimming stripped 1 base from V and 0 bases from J, with 10 bases between. CDR3 length equals 17 residues. Germline V gives CDR1 LNHNV, CDR2 YYDKDF (reference sequence). The CDR3 is CATSRATGFSGANVLTF. Here the CDR3 DNA reads TGTGCCACCAGCAGAGCTACAGGCTTCTCTGGGGCCAACGTCCTGACTTTC.

This clone was counted between two and nine times. In nucleotides, the CDR3 is TGTGCCAGCAGCCCGGACAGGGGGACATACGGCTACACCTTC. Translated, it gives CASSPDRGTYGYTF. The J gene is TRBJ1-2, the V gene TRBV7-2; TRBD1 aligns across 10 bases. Per germline, CDR1 SGHTA and CDR2 FQGNSA. V gave up 5 bases and J gave up 8 bases; unmatched junction bases: 8. This CDR3 region has 14 residues. Together with reference TRBV7-2 and TRBJ1-2, the CDR3 gives the full variable domain: GAGVSQSPSNKVTEKGKDVELRCDPISGHTALYWYRQSLGQGLEFLIYFQGNSAPDKSGLPSDRFSAERTGGSVSTLTIQRTQQEDSAVYLCASSPDRGTYGYTFGSGTRLTVV.

The rearrangement links TRBV5-4 to TRBJ2-1, with 8 bases matching TRBD1. The CDR3 loop spans 15 amino acids. V lost 4 bases, J lost 2 bases, and 5 bases stayed unmatched. The V gene's germline CDR1 is SGHNT and CDR2 YYREEE (reference sequence). The CDR3 bases are TGTGCCAGCAGCACTGACAGGGGCACCTACAATGAGCAGTTCTTC. Translation: CASSTDRGTYNEQFF.

The chain joins TRBV6-5 to TRBJ1-1; no definite D call. This CDR3 comprises 14 residues. V gave up 3 bases and J gave up 4 bases, with 12 bases separating them. Germline loops: CDR1 MNHEY, CDR2 SVGAGI. CDR3 sequence (DNA): TGTGCCAGCAGTTATACCGCAATACTCACTGAAGCTTTCTTT. As protein: CASSYTAILTEAFF.

The chain joins TRBV4-2 to TRBJ1-3; D call uncertain. The ends were cut back, 0 bases at V and 3 bases at J, with 12 bases in the middle. The CDR3 extends over 16 amino acids. Germline V gives CDR1 LGHNA, CDR2 YNFKEQ. CDR3 in amino acids: CASSQEQLRRGNTIYF. The CDR3, as DNA: TGTGCCAGCAGCCAAGAGCAGCTGAGGCGTGGAAACACCATATATTTT.

The chain has TRBV10-3 and TRBJ1-4; D uncertain. Trimming took off 2 bases at V and 8 bases at J, with 12 bases between the two ends. Germline V gene lookup returns CDR1 ENHRY and CDR2 SYGVKD. This CDR3 spans 14 amino acids. As DNA, the CDR3 is TGTGCCATCAGTGAGGGTCGTACGGGGGAAAAACTGTTTTTT. Residues: CAISEGRTGEKLFF.

This chain links TRBV29-1 with TRBJ1-1; the D is unclear. Germline-derived CDR1 and CDR2 are SQVTM and ANQGSEA. V gave up 0 bases and J gave up 0 bases, with 8 bases separating them. The CDR3 has 14 amino acids. The CDR3 sequence: CSVEEGGLNTEAFF. CDR3 nucleotide sequence: TGCAGCGTTGAAGAAGGAGGTCTGAACACTGAAGCTTTCTTT.

As regards this clone: Its ends do not fully match the called genes, so a read error is possible. The V call is TRBV6-2 or TRBV6-3, the J call TRBJ2-1, with D possibly being TRBD2 (6 bases). The CDR3 runs to 14 residues. CDR1 MNHEY and CDR2 SVGEGT come from the germline V gene. Here the CDR3 reads CASSYRDSSNEQFF. Here the CDR3 DNA reads TGTGCCAGCAGTTACCGGGACTCCTCCAATGAGCAGTTCTTC.

This clone was recorded only once. The rearrangement uses TRBV6-6 and TRBJ1-2; no reliable D call. Germline loops: CDR1 MNHNY, CDR2 SVGAGI (reference sequence). There are 16 residues in the CDR3. V lost 0 bases to trimming and J lost 8 bases, with 19 bases between them. Here the CDR3 reads CASSYSSPYLPSGYTF. The CDR3 coding sequence is TGTGCCAGCAGTTACTCTTCGCCGTATCTACCTTCCGGCTACACCTTC.

This rearrangement joins TRBV6-5 to TRBJ2-1; D gene ambiguous. CDR3 size: 14 residues. Between the trimmed V and J ends, which lost 5 bases and 0 bases, there was a span of 8 bases. Germline CDR1 and CDR2: MNHEY and SVGAGI. The CDR3 here is CASSPASSYNEQFF. CDR3 DNA sequence: TGTGCCAGCAGTCCAGCGAGCTCCTACAATGAGCAGTTCTTC.

The chain is built from TRBV7-3 and TRBJ2-6; TRBD1 matches at 9 bases. The junction had 8 bases not matched to a gene; V was cut back by 5 bases and J by 0 bases. The CDR3 is 18 residues long. Germline CDR1 and CDR2: SGHTA and FQGTGA. CDR3 sequence (DNA): TGTGCCAGCAGCCCGGGACAGGGTCAATACTCTGGGGCCAACGTCCTGACTTTC. Translation gives CASSPGQGQYSGANVLTF.

The J gene is TRBJ1-3, the V gene TRBV5-1; no clear D. The CDR3 contains 16 residues. V lost 4 bases and J 0 bases, leaving 14 bases between the germline ends. Per the germline V gene, CDR1 is SGHRS and CDR2 is YFSETQ. DNA for the CDR3: TGCGCCAGCAGCCAGAACCCCCCAGACTCTGGAAACACCATATATTTT. Protein sequence: CASSQNPPDSGNTIYF. The whole variable domain, filled in from reference TRBV5-1 and TRBJ1-3, reads KAGVTQTPRYLIKTRGQQVTLSCSPISGHRSVSWYQQTPGQGLQFLFEYFSETQRNKGNFPGRFSGRQFSNSRSEMNVSTLELGDSALYLCASSQNPPDSGNTIYFGEGSWLTVV.

V gene TRBV28 combines with J gene TRBJ2-7; TRBD1 agrees at 7 bases. The CDR3 is 16 residues long. The V and J ends lost 5 bases and 3 bases, in that order; junction bases with no gene match: 13. The germline V gene has CDR1 MDHEN and CDR2 SYDVKM. Here the CDR3 reads CASSIRTGARDYEQYF. CDR3 in DNA: TGTGCCAGCAGTATTCGAACAGGGGCCCGCGACTACGAGCAGTACTTC.

The V gene is TRBV6-1, the J gene TRBJ1-5; D not certain. Germline V CDR1 and CDR2: MNHNS, SASEGT. The CDR3 is made up of 15 amino acids. V lost 2 bases, J lost 2 bases, and 10 bases lay in between. The CDR3 DNA reads as TGTGCCAGCAGTGAATTCTGGGCCCGCAATCAGCCCCAGCATTTT. Translated: CASSEFWARNQPQHF.

The chain carries TRBV6-5 and TRBJ2-7; a weak D match, TRBD1 (5 bases). Germline V lookup: CDR1 MNHEY, CDR2 SVGAGI. This CDR3 region has 15 residues. Between the trimmed V and J ends, which lost 6 bases and 3 bases, there was a span of 18 bases. CDR3: CASRRIRASYYEQYF. The CDR3 DNA reads TGTGCCAGCAGGCGTATCAGGGCCTCATACTACGAGCAGTACTTC.

The gene calls are TRBV6-5 and TRBJ2-7; D is ambiguous. V lost 2 bases to trimming and J lost 2 bases, with 7 bases between them. Germline V CDR1 and CDR2: MNHEY, SVGAGI. CDR3 length: 13 amino acids. Here the CDR3 DNA reads TGTGCCAGCAGTTACGGAGAGCCCTACGAGCAGTACTTC. Protein sequence: CASSYGEPYEQYF.

The genes are TRBV11-2 and TRBJ2-7, with a possible D match to TRBD2 (7 bases). V lost 2 bases, J lost 1 base, and 18 bases lay in between. Germline lookup yields CDR1 SGHAT and CDR2 FQNNGV. The CDR3 covers 17 residues. The chain's CDR3 is CASSLNVGGTSSYEQYF. In DNA, the CDR3 is TGTGCCAGCAGCTTAAACGTGGGGGGGACATCGTCCTACGAGCAGTACTTC.

The chain links TRBV30 to TRBJ1-6; D not resolved. There are 16 residues in the CDR3. CDR1 GTSNPN and CDR2 SVGIG come from the germline V gene (reference sequence). V was pared by 0 bases and J by 5 bases, with 14 bases between. This CDR3 is CAWSVGAATNNSPLHF. The CDR3 nucleotides are TGTGCCTGGAGTGTAGGAGCGGCAACCAATAATTCACCCCTCCACTTT. The full variable domain, completed using reference TRBV30 and TRBJ1-6, is SQTIHQWPATLVQPVGSPLSLECTVEGTSNPNLYWYRQAAGRGLQLLFYSVGIGQISSEVPQNLSASRPQDRQFILSSKKLLLSDSGFYLCAWSVGAATNNSPLHFGNGTRLTVT.

The chain couples TRBV5-1 to TRBJ1-6, with TRBD1 identical over 7 bases. CDR1 is SGHRS, CDR2 YFSETQ, per germline. V shed 4 bases, J shed 7 bases, and the junction held 5 bases outside the gene matches. CDR3 length equals 14 residues. The CDR3 DNA reads as TGCGCCAGCAGCAGGACAGGTCTAAATTCACCCCTCCACTTT. It translates to CASSRTGLNSPLHF.

The chain combines TRBV19 with TRBJ1-1; D unclear. V gave up 6 bases and J gave up 5 bases, with 19 bases separating them. This CDR3 spans 15 amino acids. Germline values: CDR1 LNHDA, CDR2 SQIVND (reference sequence). CDR3 nucleotide sequence: TGTGCCAGTAGAAGCGGACTATCGAAAGGGACTGAAGCTTTCTTT. Protein sequence: CASRSGLSKGTEAFF.